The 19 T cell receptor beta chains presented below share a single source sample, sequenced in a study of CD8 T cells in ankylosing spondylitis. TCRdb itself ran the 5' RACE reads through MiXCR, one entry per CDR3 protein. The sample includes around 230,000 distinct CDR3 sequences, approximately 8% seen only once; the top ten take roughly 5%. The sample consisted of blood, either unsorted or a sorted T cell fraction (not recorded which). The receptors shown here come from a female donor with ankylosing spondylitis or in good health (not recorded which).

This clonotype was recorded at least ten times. The CDR3: CSALDTEILDGYTF. CDR3 bases: TGCAGTGCTCTTGACACCGAGATTCTCGATGGCTACACCTTC. V gene TRBV20-1 combines with J gene TRBJ1-2; no definite D call. Germline V lookup: CDR1 DFQATT, CDR2 SNEGSKA (reference sequence). The CDR3 is made up of 14 amino acids. The V and J ends lost 5 bases and 6 bases respectively, with 19 bases between them.

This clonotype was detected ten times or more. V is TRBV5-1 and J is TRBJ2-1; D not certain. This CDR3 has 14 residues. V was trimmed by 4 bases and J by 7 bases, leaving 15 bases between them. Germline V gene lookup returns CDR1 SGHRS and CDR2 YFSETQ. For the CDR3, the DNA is TGCGCCAGCAGCCCCTCCGGGCCCTGGAATGAGCAGTTCTTC. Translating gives CASSPSGPWNEQFF.

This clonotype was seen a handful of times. The CDR3 sequence is CASSQSAGGPNIQYF. The CDR3 nucleotides read TGCGCCAGCAGCCAGTCGGCGGGAGGGCCAAACATTCAGTACTTC. The V and J genes are TRBV4-3 and TRBJ2-4, with 9 bases that match TRBD2. Germline-derived CDR1 and CDR2 are LGHNA and YSLEER. V lost 3 bases to trimming and J lost 6 bases; unmatched junction nucleotides: 6. This CDR3 has 15 amino acids.

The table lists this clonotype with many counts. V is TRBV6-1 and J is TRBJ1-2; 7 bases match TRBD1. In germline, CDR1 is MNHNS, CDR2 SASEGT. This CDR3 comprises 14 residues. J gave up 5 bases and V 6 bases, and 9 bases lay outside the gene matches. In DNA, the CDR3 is TGTGCCAGCAGCCTCGGACAGGAGGCTTATGGCTACACCTTC. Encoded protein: CASSLGQEAYGYTF.

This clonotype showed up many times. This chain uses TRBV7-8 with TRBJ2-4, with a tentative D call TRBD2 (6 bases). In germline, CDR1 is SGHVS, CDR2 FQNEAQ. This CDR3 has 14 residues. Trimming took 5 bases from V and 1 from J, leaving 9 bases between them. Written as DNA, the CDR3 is TGTGCCAGCAGCGCCCGGGAGGCCAAAAACATTCAGTACTTC. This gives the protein CASSAREAKNIQYF.

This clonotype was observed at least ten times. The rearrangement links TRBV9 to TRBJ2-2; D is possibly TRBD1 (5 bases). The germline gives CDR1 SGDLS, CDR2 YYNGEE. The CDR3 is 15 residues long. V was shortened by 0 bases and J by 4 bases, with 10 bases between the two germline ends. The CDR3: CASSVERQRTGELFF. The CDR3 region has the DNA TGTGCCAGCAGCGTAGAGAGACAGCGCACCGGGGAGCTGTTTTTT.

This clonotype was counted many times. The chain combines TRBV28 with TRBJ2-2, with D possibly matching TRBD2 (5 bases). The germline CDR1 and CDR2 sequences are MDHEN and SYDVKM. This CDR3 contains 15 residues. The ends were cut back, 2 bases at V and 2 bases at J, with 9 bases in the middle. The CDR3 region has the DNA TGTGCCAGCAGTTTAAGTGGACTCAACACCGGGGAGCTGTTTTTT. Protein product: CASSLSGLNTGELFF.

CDR3 in DNA: TGCGCCAGCAGCCCCAACAGGGAGAGGGCCGGGGAGCTGTTTTTT. Amino acids: CASSPNRERAGELFF. The gene calls are TRBV5-1 and TRBJ2-2; D is possibly TRBD1 (6 bases). The CDR3 extends over 15 amino acids. CDR1 is SGHRS and CDR2 is YFSETQ in the germline V gene. Trimming removed 4 bases from V and 6 bases from J, with 16 bases in between.

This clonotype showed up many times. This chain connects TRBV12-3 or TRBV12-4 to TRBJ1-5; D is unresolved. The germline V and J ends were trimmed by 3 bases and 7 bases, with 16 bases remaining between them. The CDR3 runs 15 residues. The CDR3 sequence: CASSFNPRVGQPQHF. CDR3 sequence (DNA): TGTGCCAGCAGTTTTAACCCACGGGTCGGCCAGCCCCAGCATTTT.

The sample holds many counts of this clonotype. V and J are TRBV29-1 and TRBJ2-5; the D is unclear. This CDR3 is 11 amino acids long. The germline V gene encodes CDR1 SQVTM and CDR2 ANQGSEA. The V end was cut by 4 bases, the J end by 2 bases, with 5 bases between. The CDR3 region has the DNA TGCAGCGTTGGAGCGCAAGAGACCCAGTACTTC. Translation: CSVGAQETQYF.

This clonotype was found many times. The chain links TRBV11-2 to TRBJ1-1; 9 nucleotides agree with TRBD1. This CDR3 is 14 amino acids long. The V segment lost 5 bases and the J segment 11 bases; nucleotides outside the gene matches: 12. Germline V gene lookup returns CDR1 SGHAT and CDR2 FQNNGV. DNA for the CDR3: TGTGCCAGCAGCGACCGGGACAGGGCTATGTATGCTTTCTTT. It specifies CASSDRDRAMYAFF.

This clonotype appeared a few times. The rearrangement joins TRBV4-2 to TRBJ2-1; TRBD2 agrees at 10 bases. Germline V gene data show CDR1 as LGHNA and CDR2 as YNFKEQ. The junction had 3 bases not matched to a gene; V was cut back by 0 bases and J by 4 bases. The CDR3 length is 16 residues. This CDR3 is CASSQEPSGSYNEQFF. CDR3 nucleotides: TGTGCCAGCAGCCAAGAACCTAGCGGGAGTTACAATGAGCAGTTCTTC.

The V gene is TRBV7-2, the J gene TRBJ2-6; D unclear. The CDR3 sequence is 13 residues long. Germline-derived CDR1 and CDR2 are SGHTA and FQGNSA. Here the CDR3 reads CGWTDSGANVLTF. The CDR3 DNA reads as TGTGGATGGACGGACTCTGGGGCCAACGTCCTGACTTTC.

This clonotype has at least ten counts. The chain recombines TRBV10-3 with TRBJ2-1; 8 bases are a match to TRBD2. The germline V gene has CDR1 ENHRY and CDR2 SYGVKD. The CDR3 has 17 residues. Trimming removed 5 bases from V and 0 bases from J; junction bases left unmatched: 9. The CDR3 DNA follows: TGTGCCATCAGTTTCAGCGGGAGTGACAGCTCCTACAATGAGCAGTTCTTC. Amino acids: CAISFSGSDSSYNEQFF.

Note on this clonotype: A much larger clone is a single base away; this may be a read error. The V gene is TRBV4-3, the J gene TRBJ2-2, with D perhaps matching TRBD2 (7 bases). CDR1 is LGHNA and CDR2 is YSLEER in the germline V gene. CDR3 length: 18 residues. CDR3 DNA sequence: TGCGCCAGCAGCCAAGATAAGGGGGGGGACTTAAACACCGAGGAGCTGTTTTTT. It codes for CASSQDKGGDLNTEELFF.

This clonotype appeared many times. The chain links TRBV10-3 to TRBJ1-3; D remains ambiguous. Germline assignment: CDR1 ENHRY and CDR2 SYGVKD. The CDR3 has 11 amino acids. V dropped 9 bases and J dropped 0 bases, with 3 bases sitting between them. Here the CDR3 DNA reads TGTGCCATACTCTCTGGAAACACCATATATTTT. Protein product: CAILSGNTIYF.

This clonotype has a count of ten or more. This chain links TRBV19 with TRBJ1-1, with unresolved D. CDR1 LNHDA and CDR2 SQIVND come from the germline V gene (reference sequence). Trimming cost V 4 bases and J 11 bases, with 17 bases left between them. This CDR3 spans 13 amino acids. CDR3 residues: CASSSTAYSWAFF. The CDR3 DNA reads TGTGCCAGTAGTAGCACAGCATACTCTTGGGCTTTCTTT.

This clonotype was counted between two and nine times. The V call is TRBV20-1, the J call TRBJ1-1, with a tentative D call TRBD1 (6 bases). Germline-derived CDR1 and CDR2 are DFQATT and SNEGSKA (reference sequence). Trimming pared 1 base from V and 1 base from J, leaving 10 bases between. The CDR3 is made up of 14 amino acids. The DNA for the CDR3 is TGCAGTGCTAGAGGACAGGTCACGAACACTGAAGCTTTCTTT. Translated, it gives CSARGQVTNTEAFF.

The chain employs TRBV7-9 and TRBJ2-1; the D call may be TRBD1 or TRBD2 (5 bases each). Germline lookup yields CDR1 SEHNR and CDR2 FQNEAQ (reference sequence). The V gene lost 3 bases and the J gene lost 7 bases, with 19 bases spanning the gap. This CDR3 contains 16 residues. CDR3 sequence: CASSFPGTWGLNEQFF. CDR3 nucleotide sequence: TGTGCCAGCAGCTTCCCCGGGACGTGGGGGTTGAATGAGCAGTTCTTC.